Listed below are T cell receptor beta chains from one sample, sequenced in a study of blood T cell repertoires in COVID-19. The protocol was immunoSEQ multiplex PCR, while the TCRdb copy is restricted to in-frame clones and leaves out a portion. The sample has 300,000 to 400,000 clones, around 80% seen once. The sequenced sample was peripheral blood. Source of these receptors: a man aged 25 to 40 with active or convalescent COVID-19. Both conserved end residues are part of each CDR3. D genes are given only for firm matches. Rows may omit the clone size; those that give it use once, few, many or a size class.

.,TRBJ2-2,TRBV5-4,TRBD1,TGTGCCAGCAGCGGGGACAGGAACACCGGGGAGCTGTTTTTT,CASSGDRNTGELFF
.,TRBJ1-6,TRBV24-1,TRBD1,TGTGCCACCAGTGATTGGGACAGGGGGGATAATTCACCCCTCCACTTT,CATSDWDRGDNSPLHF
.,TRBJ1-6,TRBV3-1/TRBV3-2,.,TGTGCCAGCAGCCAAGAGGGCTGGTTCGGTGGACCCCTCCACTTT,CASSQEGWFGGPLHF
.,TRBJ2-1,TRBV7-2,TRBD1,TGTGCCAGCAGCTTAGACCCAGGGGGAGAGCAGTTCTTC,CASSLDPGGEQFF
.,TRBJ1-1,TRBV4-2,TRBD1,TGTGCCAGCAGCCAAGAGGGACAGGGATGGACTGAAGCTTTCTTT,CASSQEGQGWTEAFF
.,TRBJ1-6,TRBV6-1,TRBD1,TGTGCCAGCAGCCCCGACAGGGCTACGGCGTTCCTCCACTTT,CASSPDRATAFLHF
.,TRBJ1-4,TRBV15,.,TGTGCCACCACCCCGGGAGCTGAAAAACTGTTTTTT,CATTPGAEKLFF
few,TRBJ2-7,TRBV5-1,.,TGCGCCAGCAGCCCCTCCGTTTACGAGCAGTACTTC,CASSPSVYEQYF
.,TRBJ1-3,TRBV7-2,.,TGTGCCAGCAGCTCCAGGGGATCTGGAAACACCATATATTTT,CASSSRGSGNTIYF
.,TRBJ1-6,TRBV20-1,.,TGCAGTGCTAGTCAAAGCGGGAGGGGATATTCACCCCTCCACTTT,CSASQSGRGYSPLHF
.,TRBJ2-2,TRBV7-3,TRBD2,TGTGCCAGCAGCTTAACCAGCGGGGTGAACACCGGGGAGCTGTTTTTT,CASSLTSGVNTGELFF
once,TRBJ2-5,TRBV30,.,TGTGCCTCCCTAGGGGGGGGAGAGACCCAGTACTTC,CASLGGGETQYF
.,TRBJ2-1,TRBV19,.,TGTGCCAGTAGTATTTCTAGGAGCTACACTGAGCAGTTCTTC,CASSISRSYTEQFF
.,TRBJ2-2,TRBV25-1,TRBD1,TGTGCCAGCAGTGAGGGGAGAGGACAGGGGGCGAACGGGGAGCTGTTTTTT,CASSEGRGQGANGELFF
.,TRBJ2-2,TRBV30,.,TGTGCCTGGGGGGGACTCACCCTGGGCGGGGAGCTGTTTTTT,CAWGGLTLGGELFF
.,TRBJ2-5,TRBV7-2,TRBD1,TGTGCCAGCAGCTGGGGACAGAATGGGGTGACCCAGTACTTC,CASSWGQNGVTQYF
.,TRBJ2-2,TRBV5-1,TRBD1,TGCGCCAGCAGCTTGGCGTTGGGACAGGGGACCGGGGAGCTGTTTTTT,CASSLALGQGTGELFF
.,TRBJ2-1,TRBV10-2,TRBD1,TGCGCCAGCAGTGAGTCGACAGGGGGCAATGAGCAGTTCTTC,CASSESTGGNEQFF
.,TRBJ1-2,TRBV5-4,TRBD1,TGTGCCAGCAGCTTGGGCGACAGGGTTCTGGACTATGGCTACACCTTC,CASSLGDRVLDYGYTF
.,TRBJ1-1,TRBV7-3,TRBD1,TGTGCCAGCAGCTTTAACGACAGGGGTCCAACTGAAGCTTTCTTT,CASSFNDRGPTEAFF
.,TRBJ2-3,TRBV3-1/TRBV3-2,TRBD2,TGTGCCAGCAGCCAACTCCCGGGACTAAGCACAGATACGCAGTATTTT,CASSQLPGLSTDTQYF
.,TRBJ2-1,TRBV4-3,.,TGCGCCAGCAGCCGGAATTCGGACAGGGGGTTACTAGCGGGGGACTACAATGAGCAGTTCTTC,CASSRNSDRGLLAGDYNEQFF
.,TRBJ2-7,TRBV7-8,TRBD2,TGTGCCAGCAGCCCGTACGGGGGGTCCTACGAGCAGTACTTC,CASSPYGGSYEQYF
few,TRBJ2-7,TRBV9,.,TGTGCCAGCAGCGGTTCCGGGTACGAGCAGTACTTC,CASSGSGYEQYF
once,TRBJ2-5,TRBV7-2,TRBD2,TGTGCCAGCAGCTTATTCGGGGGGGACCAAGAGACCCAGTACTTC,CASSLFGGDQETQYF
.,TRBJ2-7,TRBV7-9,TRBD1,TGTGCCAGCAGCTTTTTCCCGGGGACAGGGGCTACCTACGAGCAGTACTTC,CASSFFPGTGATYEQYF
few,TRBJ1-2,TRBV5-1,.,TGCGCCAGCAGCTACGGGGGGGCTAACTATGGCTACACCTTC,CASSYGGANYGYTF
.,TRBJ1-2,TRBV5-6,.,TGTGCCAGCAGCTTGTTCTGGGCCTCGGGAGGCTATGGCTACACCTTC,CASSLFWASGGYGYTF
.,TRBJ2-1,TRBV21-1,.,TGTGCCAGCAGCAAGACTAGCGGGGGGTTCAATGAGCAGTTCTTC,CASSKTSGGFNEQFF
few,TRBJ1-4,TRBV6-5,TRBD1,TGTGCCAGCAGTTACACCGGGACAGCTAATGAAAAACTGTTTTTT,CASSYTGTANEKLFF
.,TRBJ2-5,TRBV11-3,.,TGTGCCAGCAGCTTAGAAATCTTCGGAGAGACCCAGTACTTC,CASSLEIFGETQYF
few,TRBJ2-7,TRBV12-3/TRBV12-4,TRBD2,TGTGCCAGCAGTTTGCGCGGGGGTAACGAGCAGTACTTC,CASSLRGGNEQYF
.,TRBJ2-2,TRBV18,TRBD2,TGTGCCAGCTCACCCTCTAGCGGGAGACCGAACACCGGGGAGCTGTTTTTT,CASSPSSGRPNTGELFF
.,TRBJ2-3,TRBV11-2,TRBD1,TGTGCCAGCAGCACCGGGACGGGACAGGATACGCAGTATTTT,CASSTGTGQDTQYF
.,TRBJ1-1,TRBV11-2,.,TGTGCCAGCAGCCAGGGACGGGGGACTGAAGCTTTCTTT,CASSQGRGTEAFF
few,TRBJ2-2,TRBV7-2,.,TGTGCCAGCAGCTCCAGCGGTACGACTCCGGGGCTGTTTTTT,CASSSSGTTPGLFF
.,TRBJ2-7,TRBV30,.,TGTGCCTGTAGTTGGGACTCCTTCGAGCAGTACTTC,CACSWDSFEQYF
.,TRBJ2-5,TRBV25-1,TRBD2,TGTGCCCGCCCGGGACTAGCGGGAATTAAAGAGACCCAGTACTTC,CARPGLAGIKETQYF
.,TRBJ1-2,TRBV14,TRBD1,TGTGCCAGCAGCCAAGAGGACAGGGTGGTTTATGGCTACACCTTC,CASSQEDRVVYGYTF
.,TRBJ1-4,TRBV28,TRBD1,TGTGCCAGCAGTTTACTGGGACAGGGGAATGAAAAACTGTTTTTT,CASSLLGQGNEKLFF
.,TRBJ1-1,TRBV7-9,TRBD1,TGTGCCAGCAGCTTACGTCGTCCCGGGACAGGGGGGTTCACTGAAGCTTTCTTT,CASSLRRPGTGGFTEAFF
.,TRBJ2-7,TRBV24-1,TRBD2,TGTGCCACCAGTGGACCTGGGGGGGACGAGCAGTACTTC,CATSGPGGDEQYF
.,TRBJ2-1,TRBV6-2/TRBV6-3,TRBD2,TGTGCCAGCAGTTCCGGGTCTAGCGGGTACAATGAGCAGTTCTTC,CASSSGSSGYNEQFF
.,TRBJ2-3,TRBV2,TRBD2,TGTGCCAGCACCGCCGACAGAATTCTAGCGGGAAGCACAGATACGCAGTATTTT,CASTADRILAGSTDTQYF
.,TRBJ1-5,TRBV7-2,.,TGTGCCAGCAGCTTAAGCTGGGTTGGAGGGCCCCAGCATTTT,CASSLSWVGGPQHF
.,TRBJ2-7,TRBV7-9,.,TGTGCCAGCAGCTCCGCCGGGGACTACGAGCAGTACTTC,CASSSAGDYEQYF
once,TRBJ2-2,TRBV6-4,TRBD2,TGTGCCAGCAGCCTCGAGGGCGGGGGAGTAATTAACACCGGGGAGCTGTTTTTT,CASSLEGGGVINTGELFF
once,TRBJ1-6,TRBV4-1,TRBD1,TGCGCCAGCAGCCCCGACAGGGGCAATTCACCCCTCCACTTT,CASSPDRGNSPLHF
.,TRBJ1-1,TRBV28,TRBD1,TGTGCCAGCAGTTCTAGAAGAGGGACAGGGAAGTCGGAAGCTTTCTTT,CASSSRRGTGKSEAFF
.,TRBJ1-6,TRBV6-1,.,TGTGCCAGCAGTGAAGCGAGCGCTTGGAATTCACCCCTCCACTTT,CASSEASAWNSPLHF
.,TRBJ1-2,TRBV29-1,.,TGCAGCGTTGAAGTGCAGGGTCGCTATGGCTACACCTTC,CSVEVQGRYGYTF
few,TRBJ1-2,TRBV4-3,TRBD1,TGCGCCAGCAGCCAAGAAGGACAGGGGGACTATGGCTACACCTTC,CASSQEGQGDYGYTF
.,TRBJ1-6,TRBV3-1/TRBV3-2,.,TGTGCCAGCAGCCAAGAGGGCCGAGCCAGCACCCTCCACTTT,CASSQEGRASTLHF
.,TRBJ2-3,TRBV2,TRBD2,TGTGCCAGCAGTGAAGCGCTAGCGGGGTGGGGAGATACGCAGTATTTT,CASSEALAGWGDTQYF
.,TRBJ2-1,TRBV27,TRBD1,TGTGCCAGCAGTTCTCACAGGGGGCAGTTCTTC,CASSSHRGQFF
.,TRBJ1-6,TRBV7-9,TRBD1,TGTGCCAGCAGCGGATCGACAGGGGAGAATTCACCCCTCCACTTT,CASSGSTGENSPLHF
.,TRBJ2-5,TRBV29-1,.,TGCAGCGTTGACGGCGGAAGCCAAGAGACCCAGTACTTC,CSVDGGSQETQYF
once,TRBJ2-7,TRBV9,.,TGTGCCAGCAGCGTGGGGGCGAGGGACTACGAGCAGTACTTC,CASSVGARDYEQYF
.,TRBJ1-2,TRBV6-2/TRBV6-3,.,TGTGCCAGCAGTTACGGCAGGGATCGAAGCTATGGCTACACCTTC,CASSYGRDRSYGYTF
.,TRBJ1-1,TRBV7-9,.,TGTGCCAGCAGCTTAGGGGGGCCCAACCTGAACACTGAAGCTTTCTTT,CASSLGGPNLNTEAFF